This TCR beta chain was recovered during a study of blood T cell repertoires in COVID-19. Only in-frame clones appear in the TCRdb table, and some are missing; sequencing was by immunoSEQ multiplex PCR. The data show about 210,000 clones, 85% to 90% seen once. The receptor was derived from a man aged 18 to 29 with active or convalescent COVID-19. Sequences were obtained from peripheral blood.

The CDR3 sequence: CSVASGGYTF. CDR3 sequence (DNA): TGCAGCGTTGCCTCGGGGGGCTACACCTTC. The V gene is TRBV29-1, the J gene TRBJ1-2; D is unclear. The germline V gene encodes CDR1 SQVTM and CDR2 ANQGSEA. This CDR3 contains 10 residues. V dropped 4 bases and J dropped 8 bases, with 8 bases sitting between them. The complete variable domain, with remaining parts taken from reference TRBV29-1 and TRBJ1-2, reads SAVISQKPSRDICQRGTSLTIQCQVDSQVTMMFWYRQQPGQSLTLIATANQGSEATYESGFVIDKFPISRPNLTFSTLTVSNMSPEDSSIYLCSVASGGYTFGSGTRLTVV.